These 22 T cell receptor beta chains were all obtained from the same sample, sequenced in a study of beta chain features in type 1 diabetes. Study conclusions and caveats: Researchers report that Type 1 diabetes patients had moderately but significantly shorter TCRB CDR3s across all four CD4+ subsets.

Reverse transcription of all isolated RNA meant that expressed TCRB transcripts were sequenced. Produced via immunoSEQ multiplex PCR; TCRdb's table is partial and in-frame only. The sample includes around 160,000 clones, about 8.1% seen only once; the top ten take approximately 0.54%. For these receptors, no antigen is known. Sequencing input: central memory CD4+ T cells from blood. The receptors here all came from a young woman with type 1 diabetes.

The CDR3 DNA reads as TGTGCCAGCAGCGACCTAGGGGAGGTGAATCAGCCCCAGCATTTT. Translating it yields CASSDLGEVNQPQHF. The V call is TRBV7-2, the J call TRBJ1-5; D may be TRBD1 (5 bases). The germline V and J ends were trimmed by 5 bases and 4 bases, with 15 bases remaining between them. Germline CDR1 is SGHTA and CDR2 is FQGNSA. The CDR3 runs to 15 residues.

V usage is TRBV4-3 and J usage is TRBJ2-5, with D possibly matching TRBD2 (6 bases). Trimming cost V 3 bases and J 1 base, with 12 bases left between them. Germline CDR1 reads LGHNA; CDR2 reads YSLEER. The CDR3 loop spans 15 amino acids. The CDR3 DNA sequence: TGCGCCAGCAGCCAGAACCCTAGCGCCCAAGAGACCCAGTACTTC. It specifies CASSQNPSAQETQYF.

V usage is TRBV29-1 and J usage is TRBJ1-2, with D tentatively TRBD1 (5 bases). Trimming shortened V by 0 bases and J by 2 bases, and 10 bases separated the two germline ends. The CDR3 is 14 amino acids. CDR1 and CDR2 from the germline V gene are SQVTM and ANQGSEA. The CDR3 nucleotides read TGCAGCGTTGAAGATTCGGACACAAACTATGGCTACACCTTC. It yields the protein CSVEDSDTNYGYTF.

In this sample, this clone is medium-sized. The chain couples TRBV21-1 to TRBJ1-5; TRBD1 is taken as the D call from the table, unchecked against the DNA. TRBV21-1 is a pseudogene. The CDR3 has 16 residues. CDR3 in amino acids: CASSSWDRVPNQPQHF. The CDR3 bases are TGTGCCAGCAGCAGCTGGGACAGGGTACCCAATCAGCCCCAGCATTTT.

The chain recombines TRBV19 with TRBJ2-1; unclear D gene. Per germline, CDR1 LNHDA and CDR2 SQIVND (reference sequence). Trimming shortened V by 3 bases and J by 8 bases, and 11 bases separated the two germline ends. This CDR3 spans 13 amino acids. In DNA, the CDR3 is TGTGCCAGTAGTATGAGTTTGGCGGATGAGCAGTTCTTC. This codes for CASSMSLADEQFF.

The chain couples TRBV4-2 to TRBJ2-1, with D possibly TRBD2 on 5 matching bases. Trimming shortened V by 1 base and J by 3 bases, and 10 bases separated the two germline ends. The CDR3 extends over 15 amino acids. CDR1 and CDR2 (germline): LGHNA, YNFKEQ. The CDR3 reads CASSQALDFYNEQFF. DNA for the CDR3: TGTGCCAGCAGCCAAGCACTAGACTTCTACAATGAGCAGTTCTTC.

V usage is TRBV30 and J usage is TRBJ2-3, with 8 bases matching TRBD2. The CDR3 runs 13 residues. Germline V CDR1 and CDR2: GTSNPN, SVGIG (reference sequence). J lost 6 bases, V lost 3 bases, and 5 bases had no gene match. CDR3 protein: CAWSGLAGDTQYF. The CDR3, as DNA: TGTGCCTGGAGCGGACTAGCAGGGGATACGCAGTATTTT.

This clone appeared a few times. The chain is built from TRBV28 and TRBJ2-1; no definite D call. V lost 7 bases, J lost 3 bases, and 10 bases lay in between. The CDR3 spans 13 residues. CDR1 MDHEN and CDR2 SYDVKM come from the germline V gene. DNA of the CDR3: TGTGCCAGCACCCTTGACAACTACAATGAGCAGTTCTTC. Translated, it gives CASTLDNYNEQFF.

This chain joins TRBV29-1 and TRBJ2-4; D is possibly TRBD2 (5 bases). The germline V and J ends were trimmed by 3 bases and 8 bases, with 17 bases remaining between them. The V gene's germline CDR1 is SQVTM and CDR2 ANQGSEA. The CDR3 runs to 14 residues. CDR3 region: CSVEQGLGRDIQYF. CDR3 nucleotides: TGCAGCGTTGAGCAAGGACTCGGGCGGGACATTCAGTACTTC.

This clone came up a few times. The J gene is TRBJ1-2, the V gene TRBV7-9, with 7 bases lining up with TRBD1. The CDR3 totals 14 residues. V was clipped by 0 bases and J by 4 bases; unmatched bases: 2. The germline V gene encodes CDR1 SEHNR and CDR2 FQNEAQ (reference sequence). The CDR3 DNA is TGTGCCAGCAGCTTAGCAGGGGGCGCCTATGGCTACACCTTC. Its protein product is CASSLAGGAYGYTF.

The CDR3 loop reads CASSPDRGSYNEQFF. As DNA, the CDR3 is TGTGCCAGCAGCCCAGATCGGGGTTCCTACAATGAGCAGTTCTTC. This chain links TRBV7-2 with TRBJ2-1, with D maybe TRBD2 (5 bases). Germline V gene data show CDR1 as SGHTA and CDR2 as FQGNSA. The ends were cut back, 5 bases at V and 1 base at J, with 12 bases in the middle. The CDR3 is 15 amino acids.

This clone was detected a few times. The CDR3 is CASSGGGTNYGYTF. DNA of the CDR3: TGTGCCAGCAGCGGCGGGGGGACGAACTATGGCTACACCTTC. The J gene is TRBJ1-2, the V gene TRBV28; weak D call: TRBD1 (5 bases). Per germline, CDR1 MDHEN and CDR2 SYDVKM. The CDR3 consists of 14 residues. Between the trimmed V and J ends, which lost 6 bases and 2 bases, there was a span of 13 bases.

V usage is TRBV11-2 and J usage is TRBJ1-2; no clear D gene. V was clipped by 5 bases and J by 2 bases, with 12 bases between them. The germline CDR1 and CDR2 sequences are SGHAT and FQNNGV. The CDR3 consists of 14 residues. The CDR3 region has the DNA TGTGCCAGCAGCCGACCGGGCGGGAACTATGGCTACACCTTC. Protein product: CASSRPGGNYGYTF.

V is TRBV23-1 and J is TRBJ2-4, with D hard to call. TRBV23-1 is an ORF, and what it does is uncertain. The CDR3 contains 15 residues. V lost 0 bases, J lost 0 bases, and 6 bases lay in between. CDR3 nucleotide sequence: TGCGCCAGCAGTCAATCGCAGGAAGCCAAAAACATTCAGTACTTC. Translation: CASSQSQEAKNIQYF.

The rearrangement joins TRBV18 to TRBJ1-3, with a tentative D call TRBD1 (6 bases). With 0 bases removed from V and 1 base from J, the gap between germline ends came to 10 bases. CDR1 KGHSH and CDR2 LQKENI come from the germline V gene. The CDR3 totals 16 residues. CDR3 sequence reads: CASSPPGRGSGNTIYF. For the CDR3, the DNA is TGTGCCAGCTCACCACCGGGCAGGGGTTCTGGAAACACCATATATTTT.

This clone was counted a few times. The chain uses TRBV19 and TRBJ1-2; D gene ambiguous. Germline V CDR1 and CDR2: LNHDA, SQIVND (reference sequence). This CDR3 is 14 amino acids long. V was cut by 4 bases and J by 2 bases, with 11 bases left in between. The DNA for the CDR3 is TGTGCCAGTAGTACCGCCTACGGGAACTATGGCTACACCTTC. It codes for CASSTAYGNYGYTF.

This clone appeared a few times. The sample has other DNA sequences that encode this CDR3 too. V is TRBV18 and J is TRBJ2-7; D is perhaps TRBD1 (6 bases). Trimming took 6 bases from V and 2 from J, leaving 14 bases between them. CDR1 is KGHSH and CDR2 is LQKENI in the germline V gene. The length of the CDR3 is 14 residues. The CDR3 coding sequence is TGTGCCAGCTCGCCTAGGACAGAAGCCTACGAGCAGTACTTC. Protein product: CASSPRTEAYEQYF.

The rearrangement links TRBV5-6 to TRBJ2-7; D possibly corresponds to TRBD2 (6 bases). Per the germline V gene, CDR1 is SGHDT and CDR2 is YYEEEE. CDR3 length: 14 residues. The ends were cut back, 2 bases at V and 3 bases at J, with 12 bases in the middle. The CDR3 nucleotides are TGTGCCAGCAGCTTCGGGACTCCGGGCTACGAGCAGTACTTC. This gives the protein CASSFGTPGYEQYF.

This clone came up a few times. V gene TRBV11-2 combines with J gene TRBJ1-6, with D possibly TRBD1 on 5 matching bases. The V end lost 1 base, the J end lost 7 bases, and 11 bases lay between the germline ends. Germline CDR1 is SGHAT and CDR2 is FQNNGV. This CDR3 is built from 15 residues. CDR3 sequence: CASSLGQPGNSPLHF. CDR3 DNA sequence: TGTGCCAGCAGCTTAGGGCAGCCAGGGAATTCACCCCTCCACTTT.

V gene TRBV2 combines with J gene TRBJ2-5; 9 nucleotides line up with TRBD1. Trimming cost V 5 bases and J 7 bases; bases outside gene matches: 17. This CDR3 is built from 17 residues. Per the germline V gene, CDR1 is SNHLY and CDR2 is FYNNEI. The CDR3: CASSRLPNRDRDGTQYF. In DNA form, the CDR3 reads TGTGCCAGCAGTCGACTACCTAACCGGGACAGGGACGGGACCCAGTACTTC.

The chain uses TRBV11-3 and TRBJ2-1; 9 bases agree with TRBD1. J gave up 6 bases and V 7 bases, and 10 bases lay outside the gene matches. The CDR3 covers 15 residues. CDR1 and CDR2 (germline): SGHNT, YENEEA. CDR3 in amino acids: CASTPGGTGRNEQFF. CDR3 DNA sequence: TGTGCCAGCACCCCCGGAGGGACAGGGCGCAATGAGCAGTTCTTC.

This clone was seen only a few times. The J gene is TRBJ2-5, the V gene TRBV30; 13 bases match TRBD2. This CDR3 has 14 residues. Germline CDR1 is GTSNPN and CDR2 is SVGIG (reference sequence). V lost 5 bases to trimming and J lost 3 bases; unmatched junction nucleotides: 3. The CDR3 here is CAWEGTSGKETQYF. The CDR3 DNA reads as TGTGCCTGGGAGGGGACTAGCGGGAAAGAGACCCAGTACTTC.